This is a list of T cell receptor beta chains from one sample in a study of T-cell memory formation after mild COVID-19. TCRdb redid the calling of the 5' RACE reads with MiXCR, one entry per CDR3 protein. This sample yields about 130,000 distinct CDR3 sequences, of which around 25% are seen a single time; around a quarter belongs to the top ten. The sample consisted of PBMCs or a T cell subset sorted from them (not recorded which). The receptors stem from an adult woman who had mild COVID-19 (a few samples of this study predate the infection). Cell type and time point are not known. CDR3s include the opening cysteine and the closing phenylalanine or tryptophan. A D gene is named only where the DNA matches it firmly. Clone size is given for some rows only: seen once, a few or many times, or a class if the clone is expanded.

d_call	v_call	clone_size	j_call	cdr3_aa	cdr3_nt
.	TRBV6-1	many	TRBJ2-3	CASSSKEAFGDTQYF	TGTGCCAGCAGTTCGAAGGAGGCCTTCGGGGATACGCAGTATTTT
TRBD2	TRBV6-2/TRBV6-3	few	TRBJ2-1	CASTNSGRIYEQFF	TGTGCCAGCACAAATAGCGGGAGGATTTATGAGCAGTTCTTC
TRBD2	TRBV24-1	.	TRBJ2-3	CATSAETPGLAARYTDTQYF	TGTGCCACCAGTGCAGAGACGCCGGGACTAGCGGCTAGATACACAGATACGCAGTATTTT
.	TRBV14	.	TRBJ2-5	CASSQDPEETQYF	TGTGCCAGCAGCCAAGATCCAGAAGAGACCCAGTACTTC
TRBD2	TRBV3-1	.	TRBJ2-7	CASSPQLAGRHYEQYF	TGTGCCAGCAGCCCGCAACTAGCGGGACGCCACTACGAGCAGTACTTC
.	TRBV29-1	.	TRBJ2-5	CSVEGRPGETQYF	TGCAGCGTTGAAGGGCGGCCTGGGGAGACCCAGTACTTC
TRBD1	TRBV15	few	TRBJ1-1	CATSSTGGMNTEAFF	TGTGCCACCAGCAGCACAGGGGGAATGAACACTGAAGCTTTCTTT
.	TRBV16	.	TRBJ2-2	CASSPSSGELFF	TGTGCCAGCAGCCCCAGCTCCGGGGAGCTGTTTTTT
TRBD2	TRBV24-1	few	TRBJ2-3	CATSGAGGPSTDTQYF	TGTGCCACCAGTGGGGCGGGGGGACCTAGCACAGATACGCAGTATTTT
TRBD1	TRBV4-3	few	TRBJ2-2	CASSPRQGASTGELFF	TGCGCCAGCAGCCCGCGACAGGGGGCGAGCACCGGGGAGCTGTTTTTT
TRBD2	TRBV24-1	.	TRBJ2-6	CATSDTRLAGEGGANVLTF	TGTGCCACCAGTGACACCCGGCTAGCGGGAGAAGGTGGGGCCAACGTCCTGACTTTC
.	TRBV28	.	TRBJ1-5	CASSWPESNQPQHF	TGTGCCAGCAGTTGGCCGGAATCTAATCAGCCCCAGCATTTT
.	TRBV19	.	TRBJ1-1	CASSIDGGWTEAFF	TGTGCCAGTAGTATAGACGGGGGCTGGACTGAAGCTTTCTTT
.	TRBV27	.	TRBJ2-1	CASSAETNEQFF	TGTGCCAGCAGTGCCGAGACTAATGAGCAGTTCTTC
TRBD2	TRBV5-1	few	TRBJ2-3	CASSPRGLALGPSTDTQYF	TGCGCCAGCAGCCCTCGGGGACTAGCCCTAGGCCCTAGCACAGATACGCAGTATTTT
.	TRBV27	.	TRBJ2-7	CASSSMPGFHEQYF	TGTGCCAGCAGTTCCATGCCAGGGTTCCACGAGCAGTACTTC
TRBD1	TRBV2	.	TRBJ1-2	CASSKFGTGDVYGYTF	TGTGCCAGCAGTAAATTTGGGACAGGAGACGTCTATGGCTACACCTTC
TRBD1	TRBV7-9	.	TRBJ1-1	CASSRGQGERGAFF	TGTGCCAGCAGCCGAGGACAGGGTGAAAGGGGAGCTTTCTTT
.	TRBV12-3/TRBV12-4	.	TRBJ2-5	CASSGSGETQYF	TGTGCCAGCAGTGGATCGGGAGAGACCCAGTACTTC
TRBD1	TRBV27	.	TRBJ2-7	CASGRDRVFYEQYF	TGTGCCAGCGGACGGGACAGGGTCTTCTACGAGCAGTACTTC
TRBD2	TRBV13	.	TRBJ2-3	CASSSPREVSTDTQYF	TGTGCCAGCAGCTCTCCGCGGGAGGTGAGCACAGATACGCAGTATTTT
TRBD2	TRBV23-1	.	TRBJ2-5	CASSQGVGLAGERETQYF	TGCGCCAGCAGTCAAGGGGTTGGACTAGCGGGAGAGAGAGAGACCCAGTACTTC
.	TRBV7-2	few	TRBJ2-7	CASSFQGAGAAYEQYF	TGTGCCAGCAGCTTTCAGGGAGCAGGGGCGGCCTACGAGCAGTACTTC
.	TRBV5-6	many	TRBJ1-1	CASSLRGTEAFF	TGTGCCAGCAGCTTGAGGGGCACTGAAGCTTTCTTT
.	TRBV6-5	many	TRBJ2-6	CASRLSHSGANVLTF	TGTGCCAGCAGGCTCTCCCACTCTGGGGCCAACGTCCTGACTTTC